These 26 T cell receptor beta chains came from one sample sequenced in a study of preoperative IRX-2 immunotherapy in early breast cancer. Profiled with immunoSEQ multiplex PCR; TCRdb holds only in-frame clones, not every one. The data show around 88,000 clones, about nine tenths seen once. Specified treatment: preoperative locoregional IRX-2 cytokine immunotherapy. The source material was tumor tissue, sampled after IRX-2 immunotherapy. Every receptor here comes from a human donor with breast cancer.

This rearrangement joins TRBV18 to TRBJ2-7; no reliable D call. V was shortened by 2 bases and J by 2 bases, with 10 bases between the two germline ends. The CDR3 totals 14 residues. Germline loops: CDR1 KGHSH, CDR2 LQKENI. In nucleotides, the CDR3 is TGTGCCAGCTCACCATACGGCAGCACCTACGAGCAGTACTTC. It specifies CASSPYGSTYEQYF.

The chain combines TRBV6-1 with TRBJ1-1; D unclear. Germline values: CDR1 MNHNS, CDR2 SASEGT. Trimming pared 1 base from V and 0 bases from J, leaving 9 bases between. CDR3 length equals 15 residues. The CDR3 DNA follows: TGTGCCAGCAGTGAAGGGAAAGGACTGAACACTGAAGCTTTCTTT. Amino acids: CASSEGKGLNTEAFF.

The chain uses TRBV19 and TRBJ2-1; D is ambiguous. V was shortened by 3 bases and J by 0 bases, with 3 bases between the two germline ends. CDR1 is LNHDA, CDR2 SQIVND, per germline (reference sequence). The CDR3 length is 13 residues. DNA of the CDR3: TGTGCCAGTAGTATGACCTCCTACAATGAGCAGTTCTTC. Residues: CASSMTSYNEQFF.

The chain couples TRBV18 to TRBJ2-7, with D perhaps matching TRBD1 (6 bases). This CDR3 has 13 amino acids. V dropped 10 bases and J dropped 5 bases, with 18 bases sitting between them. The germline V gene encodes CDR1 KGHSH and CDR2 LQKENI. CDR3 bases: TGTGCCACCTCCGCGAGGGGGAGTAACGAGCAGTACTTC. Translated, it gives CATSARGSNEQYF.

The V and J genes are TRBV30 and TRBJ2-7; the match to TRBD1 covers 7 bases. CDR3 size: 15 residues. Trimming took 3 bases from V and 0 from J; bases not matched to a gene: 8. Germline V gene sequence: CDR1 GTSNPN, CDR2 SVGIG (reference sequence). The CDR3 DNA reads TGTGCCTGGAGAGCCGGGACAGCTTACTCCTACGAGCAGTACTTC. This gives the protein CAWRAGTAYSYEQYF.

This chain joins TRBV5-1 and TRBJ2-5; D gene uncertain. The V end was cut by 4 bases, the J end by 1 base, with 11 bases between. The CDR3 runs to 14 residues. The germline V gene encodes CDR1 SGHRS and CDR2 YFSETQ. The CDR3 nucleotides read TGCGCCAGCAGCACCGCGGCGGCCCAAGAGACCCAGTACTTC. This codes for CASSTAAAQETQYF.

The CDR3 is CASNSPLKNRGRGEKLFF. The CDR3 bases are TGTGCCAGCAACAGCCCCCTCAAAAACAGGGGGCGCGGTGAAAAACTGTTTTTT. The chain carries TRBV28 and TRBJ1-4; 9 bases map to TRBD1. V gave up 7 bases and J gave up 7 bases; unmatched junction bases: 19. In germline, CDR1 is MDHEN, CDR2 SYDVKM. This CDR3 has 18 amino acids.

J is TRBJ2-7 and V is TRBV4-1, with D perhaps given as TRBD1 or TRBD2 (6 bases each). Germline loops: CDR1 MGHRA, CDR2 YSYEKL. The CDR3 consists of 14 residues. V lost 5 bases and J 4 bases, leaving 15 bases between the germline ends. This chain's CDR3 is CASSTSGASYEQYF. CDR3 DNA sequence: TGCGCCAGCAGCACCTCGGGGGCTTCTTACGAGCAGTACTTC.

The chain couples TRBV30 to TRBJ2-5, with D tentatively TRBD1 (6 bases). The CDR3 runs to 14 residues. The V end was cut by 2 bases, the J end by 6 bases, with 16 bases between. Germline V CDR1 and CDR2: GTSNPN, SVGIG (reference sequence). The CDR3 DNA reads as TGTGCCTGGAGTAGACAGGTGGTTTTGAAGACCCAGTACTTC. It encodes CAWSRQVVLKTQYF.

The rearrangement joins TRBV18 to TRBJ2-6, with D maybe TRBD2 (5 bases). Germline V gene lookup returns CDR1 KGHSH and CDR2 LQKENI. Trimming cost V 0 bases and J 1 base, with 7 bases left between them. The CDR3 sequence is 16 residues long. The DNA for the CDR3 is TGTGCCAGCTCACCACCCACGGGATCTGGGGCCAACGTCCTGACTTTC. Translating it yields CASSPPTGSGANVLTF.

V and J are TRBV5-1 and TRBJ1-2; D not certain. Per germline, CDR1 SGHRS and CDR2 YFSETQ. The CDR3 extends over 14 amino acids. V dropped 0 bases and J dropped 0 bases, with 6 bases sitting between them. The CDR3 DNA follows: TGCGCCAGCAGCTTGGCCACCACTAACTATGGCTACACCTTC. It codes for CASSLATTNYGYTF.

The chain employs TRBV5-1 and TRBJ2-5, with a tentative D call TRBD2 (6 bases). Germline V gene lookup returns CDR1 SGHRS and CDR2 YFSETQ. The CDR3 has 16 amino acids. V was clipped by 0 bases and J by 1 base, with 13 bases between them. CDR3 sequence reads: CASSLGLTGVQETQYF. The CDR3 DNA reads as TGCGCCAGCAGCTTGGGCTTGACGGGGGTCCAAGAGACCCAGTACTTC.

This clone was found once. The junction does not match germline at one end; this may be a read error. The chain couples TRBV28 to TRBJ2-7; 7 bases fit TRBD2. CDR3 length: 12 amino acids. The germline V gene encodes CDR1 MDHEN and CDR2 SYDVKM. The DNA for the CDR3 is TGTGCCAGCAGTTTATCGGGGACTAACAGTAACTTC. Encoded protein: CASSLSGTNSNF.

The rearrangement joins TRBV22-1 to TRBJ2-1. TRBV22-1 is an annotated pseudogene. The CDR3 contains 13 residues. CDR3 sequence (DNA): TGTGCCAGCAGTTTATGGTCGGGCAGGGAGCAGTTCTTC. Amino acid sequence: CASSLWSGREQFF.

CDR3 nucleotides: TGCGCCAGCAGCAAAGGGACAGGGACGAACACCATATATTTT. Protein: CASSKGTGTNTIYF. The chain recombines TRBV5-1 with TRBJ1-3, with 9 bases identical to TRBD1. The CDR3 extends over 14 amino acids. In germline, CDR1 is SGHRS, CDR2 YFSETQ. Trimming took 4 bases from V and 7 from J; bases not matched to a gene: 6.

This chain joins TRBV28 and TRBJ2-5; D is perhaps TRBD2 (6 bases). V was clipped by 8 bases and J by 3 bases, with 16 bases between them. The CDR3 is made up of 14 amino acids. Germline loops: CDR1 MDHEN, CDR2 SYDVKM. The CDR3 here is CASRRGPREETQYF. The CDR3 DNA reads as TGTGCCAGCCGGAGGGGCCCACGGGAAGAGACCCAGTACTTC.

The chain is built from TRBV6-8 and TRBJ2-1; D gene ambiguous. Germline V CDR1 and CDR2: MNHGY, SAAAGT. With 7 bases removed from V and 0 bases from J, the gap between germline ends came to 10 bases. The CDR3 loop spans 14 amino acids. The CDR3 is CASTAARSYNEQFF. The CDR3 DNA follows: TGTGCCAGCACCGCAGCACGCTCCTACAATGAGCAGTTCTTC.

The chain uses TRBV28 and TRBJ1-1; D possibly corresponds to TRBD1 (6 bases). The germline V and J ends were trimmed by 2 bases and 6 bases, with 10 bases remaining between them. The CDR3 is 13 amino acids. CDR1 is MDHEN and CDR2 is SYDVKM in the germline V gene. The CDR3 DNA reads as TGTGCCAGCAGTTTAGGGGGCGGATCTGAAGCTTTCTTT. Its protein product is CASSLGGGSEAFF. Using reference TRBV28 and TRBJ1-1 for the parts outside the CDR3, the full variable domain is DVKVTQSSRYLVKRTGEKVFLECVQDMDHENMFWYRQDPGLGLRLIYFSYDVKMKEKGDIPEGYSVSREKKERFSLILESASTNQTSMYLCASSLGGGSEAFFGQGTRLTVV.

This clone was counted a few times. This chain joins TRBV7-2 and TRBJ1-4; a possible D gene is TRBD1 (6 bases). CDR1 is SGHTA, CDR2 FQGNSA, per germline. V was clipped by 5 bases and J by 8 bases, with 15 bases between them. CDR3 length equals 14 residues. CDR3 DNA: TGTGCCAGCAGCACGAAACAGGGTGTCGAAAAACTGTTTTTT. Its translation: CASSTKQGVEKLFF.

This chain links TRBV6-7 with TRBJ1-1, with no clear D. TRBV6-7 is annotated as an ORF whose role is uncertain. Trimming stripped 6 bases from V and 7 bases from J, with 12 bases between. The CDR3 consists of 12 residues. Here the CDR3 DNA reads TGTGCCAGCAGCGCCAGACCGAATGAAGCTTTCTTT. As protein: CASSARPNEAFF.

The rearrangement uses TRBV7-1 and TRBJ2-2; TRBD2 is a possible D gene (5 bases). TRBV7-1 is an ORF for which the function is uncertain. Trimming removed 4 bases at V and 3 bases at J, with 15 bases between. This CDR3 comprises 16 residues. The CDR3 DNA follows: TGTGCCAGCAGCTTAGGCGGGCAGCACTACACCGGGGAGCTGTTTTTT. This sequence encodes CASSLGGQHYTGELFF.

V usage is TRBV7-8 and J usage is TRBJ2-5; no definite D call. This CDR3 region has 13 residues. Germline V gene data show CDR1 as SGHVS and CDR2 as FQNEAQ. V lost 1 base, J lost 3 bases, and 6 bases lay in between. The CDR3 reads CASSLEAEETQYF. In DNA, the CDR3 is TGTGCCAGCAGCTTAGAGGCAGAAGAGACCCAGTACTTC.

This rearrangement joins TRBV7-1 to TRBJ2-7; a weak D match, TRBD2 (5 bases). TRBV7-1 belongs to the ORF category, with a function that is uncertain. This CDR3 is built from 13 residues. The V end lost 6 bases, the J end lost 3 bases, and 12 bases lay between the germline ends. Written as DNA, the CDR3 is TGTGCCAGCAGTTATAATGAGGGCTACGAGCAGTACTTC. Its protein product is CASSYNEGYEQYF.

This clone has just one count. The chain uses TRBV6-8 and TRBJ2-1; TRBD2 aligns across 12 bases. V was clipped by 6 bases and J by 10 bases; unmatched bases: 4. Germline V gene sequence: CDR1 MNHGY, CDR2 SAAAGT. This CDR3 spans 13 amino acids. The CDR3 DNA reads TGTGCCAGCAGGCTAGCGGGAGGGGACGAGCAGTTCTTC. Amino acid sequence: CASRLAGGDEQFF.

The V and J genes are TRBV6-8 and TRBJ2-3; D gene ambiguous. Germline V gene lookup returns CDR1 MNHGY and CDR2 SAAAGT. The CDR3 sequence is 15 residues long. Deletions cut 4 bases from V and 0 bases from J, with 11 bases between. CDR3 coding DNA: TGTGCCAGCAGTTCTGCCGGGCTAAGCACAGATACGCAGTATTTT. This gives the protein CASSSAGLSTDTQYF.

The chain employs TRBV30 and TRBJ1-5; D unclear. The CDR3 is made up of 14 amino acids. The germline V and J ends were trimmed by 1 base and 4 bases, with 11 bases remaining between them. Germline V gives CDR1 GTSNPN, CDR2 SVGIG (reference sequence). The CDR3 here is CAWSAQQSNQPQHF. The CDR3, as DNA: TGTGCCTGGAGTGCCCAACAGTCTAATCAGCCCCAGCATTTT.